Included here is one TCR beta chain sequence, with context. This clone was detected a few times. Its antigen is unknown. Base qualities are not provided; no much larger clone lies one nucleotide away. These data belong to a study of blood T cell repertoires in COVID-19 (dated by TCRdb to 2018 to 2021). Context from the whole study: The collaborator samples originated in the United States, Italy and Spain and spanned the acute and convalescent phases of COVID-19. The material from the prospective study consisted of cDNA or gDNA derived from T cells, B-cell-depleted T cells, or PBMCs. Where available, HLA class I and class II types were taken from metadata supplied by the sample provider and were not determined by assay-based typing. The repertoires were made available in a free public database intended to serve as a resource for research on the immune response to SARS-CoV-2. The dataset comprised deeply sampled blood TCRbeta repertoires from subjects exposed to, actively infected with, or recovered from COVID-19. A de-identified subject ID, COVID-19 status, age in years and sex were almost always included in the sample metadata. Samples came from the ongoing ImmuneRACE study (first 160 participants) plus 1,254 subjects from 6 global collaborators. What the research found in general, with its limitations: The quantity of clinical and demographic metadata differed by source and by participant and was supplied without curation.

One collaborating source in Seattle enrolled patients while the patients were actively infected and followed the patients over time throughout the course of disease. Collaborating institutions collected whole blood in K2EDTA tubes following their own protocols. For TCRbeta analysis, collaborators shipped samples in one of three forms: frozen whole blood, isolated PBMCs, or DNA extracted from either of those sample types. TCRbeta CDR3 regions were amplified from genomic DNA using the immunoSEQ Assay, a bias-controlled multiplex PCR. On the authors' methods: Within the assay, amplification of reference gene primers was used to estimate how many nucleated cells each sample contained. Sequence reads were collapsed and filtered to measure the absolute abundance of every unique TCRbeta CDR3 rearrangement. For each sample, productive Simpson clonality was calculated as the square root of Simpson's diversity index across productive rearrangements. TCRdb limited this immuneACCESS table to in-frame rearrangements with V and J called. A share of clones is missing; checked studies link under half to unresolved V genes, and the rest is unexplained. V and J calls and clone size are those listed in that table; D and trimming were worked out from the DNA. This sample holds about 230,000 clones; roughly 85% were observed only once. The ten largest clones capture about 5.1% of the sample.

What was sequenced was peripheral blood. This clonotype originated in a man between 50 and 59 years old with COVID-19, enrolled during active disease.

The CDR3 corresponds to CASSHYSGGLRDEQFF. The nucleotide sequence is given as TGTGCCAGCAGCCATTATAGCGGGGGGCTCCGGGATGAGCAGTTCTTC. The V and J genes are TRBV7-9 and TRBJ2-1; 10 bases in the junction line up with TRBD2. The CDR3 numbers 16 residues from cysteine through phenylalanine. Only the CDR3 portion is preserved as DNA: 48 bases, with reading frame beginning at the first base. Trimming takes 5 bases off V and 8 bases off J; junction bases not matched to a gene: 12. Per the germline V gene (reference sequence), SEHNR is the CDR1 and FQNEAQ is the CDR2.